What follows describes a single T cell receptor (beta chain). It has no known antigen specificity. Base quality data are lacking; no much larger clone is found one base away. This sample is drawn from a study of beta chain features in type 1 diabetes (dated by TCRdb to 2016 to 2019). About the full investigation: No differences in mean age, gender distribution, total cell number or subset yield were found between patients and healthy donors. A total of 100 million to 140 million sorted cells were examined across all samples, and the number of cells per subset was strongly correlated with RNA yield. In the study, TCRB repertoires of sorted circulating CD4+ T cell subsets from recently diagnosed type 1 diabetes patients were compared with those of matched healthy donors. Naive and central memory subsets were obtained from all 30 or so donors, but regulatory and stem cell-like memory subsets were isolated from only 8 patients and about eight healthy donors. Broader findings and caveats from the paper: Patients with type 1 diabetes made fewer insertions and deleted more nucleotides at VDJ recombination sites, implying thymic rearrangement abnormalities. Only small numbers of individuals were included in the HLA sub-analyses, which left unresolved whether HLA type had any influence on TCRB rearrangement. A moderate but significant shortening of TCRB CDR3 length was observed in type 1 diabetes patients in all four CD4+ subsets. Sequencing cDNA rather than genomic DNA could over-represent highly expressing activated cells, although activation and CD3 levels did not differ between groups. PCR may preferentially amplify shorter templates, but because patient and control samples were amplified and corrected together, any resulting skew would affect both groups equally. Naive, central memory and regulatory TCRB repertoires appeared to be more similar among patients than among healthy donors.

Each donor gave one peripheral blood draw, roughly 120 mL on average, collected into heparinised tubes. A BD FACSAria II was used to sort naive, central memory, regulatory and stem cell-like memory CD4+ T cells with a panel that included CD45RO, CCR7, CD25, CD127, CD95 and CD27. Every sorted population had a purity above 98%. PBMCs were separated immediately by Lymphoprep density gradient centrifugation and were stained directly, without being cultured. So that batch effects would be minimized, each experiment stained and sorted samples in pairs, pairing one healthy donor with one patient. The CDR3 spans 16 residues, from the cysteine through the phenylalanine. Just CDR3 DNA is preserved here, 48 bases in frame from base 1. V lost 4 bases and J lost 3 bases, and the count of bases not matched to a germline gene is 8. CDR1 and CDR2 are drawn from the germline V gene: KGHSH, LQKENI. The entire isolated RNA was reverse transcribed using the High Capacity cDNA Reverse Transcription Kit, and thus expressed TCRB transcripts were sequenced. Deep immunoSEQ sequencing was performed on naive, central memory and regulatory T cell samples, with an average of approximately 3.9 million total reads per sample. Sorted cells were lysed in RLT buffer, and RNA was extracted using DNase-treated RNeasy Micro or Mini kits according to cell number. To prevent cross-contamination, each cell subset was processed individually, whereas patient and healthy donor samples were processed jointly. The immunoSEQ multiplex PCR was used to amplify TCRB sequences from cDNA, yielding 87-bp fragments that span the CDR3 region. Sequencing of the amplicons was performed on the Illumina HiSeq platform. The original pipeline was this. PCR bias was computationally corrected using synthetic template baselines, reads within Hamming distance 2 were collapsed, and singletons that could not be merged were discarded. By aligning reads against IMGT, V, D and J genes, CDR3 length, and insertions or deletions at six rearrangement sites were assigned. Clonotype counts were normalized to sorted cell number within each subset before computing true diversity and Gini coefficients with the tcR R package. Repertoire sharing was quantified using the overlap coefficient calculated on TCRB nucleotide sequences. The table was pulled from immuneACCESS by TCRdb, which kept in-frame rearrangements only. Such tables lose some clones; where checked, under half of the loss comes from unresolved V genes, and the rest has no known cause. The V and J calls and the clone size are those of that table, but D and trimming were determined from the DNA. This sample lists under 300,000 clones; roughly 8% were detected once. The ten biggest clones cover approximately 1% of the sample.

This receptor chain uses TRBV18 and TRBJ1-5, with 8 junctional bases fitting TRBD1. The sequenced sample consisted of central memory CD4+ T cells from blood. The sequence derives from a young woman in good health. In nucleotide form, the sequence is TGTGCCAGCTCACTAGGGGACAGGAGTTTCAATCAGCCCCAGCATTTT. This gives the protein CASSLGDRSFNQPQHF.